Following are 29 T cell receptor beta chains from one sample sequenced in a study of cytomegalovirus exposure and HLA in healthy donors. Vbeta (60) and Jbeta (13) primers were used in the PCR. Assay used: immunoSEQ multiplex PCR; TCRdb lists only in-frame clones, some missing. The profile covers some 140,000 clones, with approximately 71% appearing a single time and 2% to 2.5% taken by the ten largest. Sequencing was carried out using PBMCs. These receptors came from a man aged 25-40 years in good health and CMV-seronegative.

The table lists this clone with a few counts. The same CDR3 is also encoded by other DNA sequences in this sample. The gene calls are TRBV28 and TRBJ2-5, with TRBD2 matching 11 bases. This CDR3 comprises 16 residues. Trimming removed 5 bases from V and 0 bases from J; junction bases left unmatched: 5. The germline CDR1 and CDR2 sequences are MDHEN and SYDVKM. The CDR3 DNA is TGTGCCAGCAGTCCCACTAGCGGGAGACACCAAGAGACCCAGTACTTC. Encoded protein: CASSPTSGRHQETQYF.

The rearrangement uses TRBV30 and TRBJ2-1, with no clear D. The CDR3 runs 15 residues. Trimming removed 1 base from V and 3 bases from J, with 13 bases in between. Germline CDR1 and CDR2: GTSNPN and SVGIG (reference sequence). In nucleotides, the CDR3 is TGTGCCTGGAGTGCCCCTCAGCGTTTCTACAATGAGCAGTTCTTC. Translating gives CAWSAPQRFYNEQFF.

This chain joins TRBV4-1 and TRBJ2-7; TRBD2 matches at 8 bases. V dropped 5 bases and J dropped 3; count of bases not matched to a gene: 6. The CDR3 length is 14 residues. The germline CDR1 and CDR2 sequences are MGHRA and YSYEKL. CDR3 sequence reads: CASSFSGTNYEQYF. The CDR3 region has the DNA TGCGCCAGCAGCTTTAGCGGGACGAACTACGAGCAGTACTTC.

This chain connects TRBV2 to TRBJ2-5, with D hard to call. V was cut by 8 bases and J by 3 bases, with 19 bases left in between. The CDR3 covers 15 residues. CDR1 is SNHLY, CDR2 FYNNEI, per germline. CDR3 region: CASSPSASRKETQYF. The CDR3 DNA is TGTGCCAGCTCTCCGTCGGCTAGTAGAAAAGAGACCCAGTACTTC.

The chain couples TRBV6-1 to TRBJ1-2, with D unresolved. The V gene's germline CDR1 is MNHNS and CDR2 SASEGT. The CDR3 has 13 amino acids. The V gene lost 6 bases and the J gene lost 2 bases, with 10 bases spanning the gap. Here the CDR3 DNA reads TGTGCCAGCAGGACCTCAGGAAACTATGGCTACACCTTC. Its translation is CASRTSGNYGYTF.

The CDR3 region has the DNA TGTGCCAGCAGTGAATTGAGAGACACTGAAGCTTTCTTT. Residues: CASSELRDTEAFF. V usage is TRBV25-1 and J usage is TRBJ1-1, with D unresolved. Trimming removed 1 base from V and 3 bases from J, with 6 bases in between. Germline CDR1 and CDR2: MGHDK and SYGVNS. This CDR3 comprises 13 residues.

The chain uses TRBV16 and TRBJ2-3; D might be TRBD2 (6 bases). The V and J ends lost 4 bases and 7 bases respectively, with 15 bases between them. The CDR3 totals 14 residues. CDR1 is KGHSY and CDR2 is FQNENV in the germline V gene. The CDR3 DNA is TGTGCCAGCAGCCCTGCGGGACGGCTAAATACGCAGTATTTT. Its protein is CASSPAGRLNTQYF.

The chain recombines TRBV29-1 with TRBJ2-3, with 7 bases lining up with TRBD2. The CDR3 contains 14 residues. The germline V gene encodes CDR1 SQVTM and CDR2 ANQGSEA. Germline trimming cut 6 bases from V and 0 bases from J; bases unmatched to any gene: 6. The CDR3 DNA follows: TGCAGCGTGGGAGGGGCAGCTAGCACAGATACGCAGTATTTT. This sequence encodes CSVGGAASTDTQYF.

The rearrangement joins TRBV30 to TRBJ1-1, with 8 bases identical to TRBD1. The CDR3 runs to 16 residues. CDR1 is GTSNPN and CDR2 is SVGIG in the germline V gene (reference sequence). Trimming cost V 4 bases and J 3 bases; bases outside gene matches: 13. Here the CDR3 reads CAWTSRSGQGYTEAFF. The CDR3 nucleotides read TGTGCCTGGACTTCCCGTTCAGGACAGGGTTACACTGAAGCTTTCTTT. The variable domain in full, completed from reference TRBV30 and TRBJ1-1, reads SQTIHQWPATLVQPVGSPLSLECTVEGTSNPNLYWYRQAAGRGLQLLFYSVGIGQISSEVPQNLSASRPQDRQFILSSKKLLLSDSGFYLCAWTSRSGQGYTEAFFGQGTRLTVV.

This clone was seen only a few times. CDR3 amino acids: CATSRDRGQETQYF. CDR3 bases: TGTGCCACCAGCAGAGACAGGGGGCAAGAGACCCAGTACTTC. The chain couples TRBV15 to TRBJ2-5; TRBD1 aligns across 7 bases. The J segment lost 2 bases and the V segment lost 0 bases, leaving 0 bases of the junction unmatched. Germline CDR1 is LNHNV and CDR2 is YYDKDF (reference sequence). The CDR3 has 14 residues. The full variable domain, with the rest looked up from reference TRBV15 and TRBJ2-5, is DAMVIQNPRYQVTQFGKPVTLSCSQTLNHNVMYWYQQKSSQAPKLLFHYYDKDFNNEADTPDNFQSRRPNTSFCFLDIRSPGLGDTAMYLCATSRDRGQETQYFGPGTRLLVL.

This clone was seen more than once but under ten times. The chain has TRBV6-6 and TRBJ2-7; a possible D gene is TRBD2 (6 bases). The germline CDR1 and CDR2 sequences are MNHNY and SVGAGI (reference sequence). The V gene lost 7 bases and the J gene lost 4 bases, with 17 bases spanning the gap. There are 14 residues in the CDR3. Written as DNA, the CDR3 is TGTGCCAGCACCAGGGTGCGGGGAGTTTACGAGCAGTACTTC. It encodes CASTRVRGVYEQYF.

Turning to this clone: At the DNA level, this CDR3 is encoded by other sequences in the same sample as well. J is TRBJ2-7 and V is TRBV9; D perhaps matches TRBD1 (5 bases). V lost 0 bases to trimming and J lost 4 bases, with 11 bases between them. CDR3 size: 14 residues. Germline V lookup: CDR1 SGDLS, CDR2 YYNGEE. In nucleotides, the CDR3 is TGTGCCAGCAGCGTAGGTCAGGGTGGATACGAGCAGTACTTC. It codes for CASSVGQGGYEQYF.

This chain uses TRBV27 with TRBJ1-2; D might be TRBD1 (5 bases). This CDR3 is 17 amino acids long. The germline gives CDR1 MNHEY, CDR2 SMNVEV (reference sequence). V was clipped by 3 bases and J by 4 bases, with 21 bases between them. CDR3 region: CASSFFPDQGIGYGYTF. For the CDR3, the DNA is TGTGCCAGCAGTTTCTTTCCCGACCAGGGTATTGGCTATGGCTACACCTTC.

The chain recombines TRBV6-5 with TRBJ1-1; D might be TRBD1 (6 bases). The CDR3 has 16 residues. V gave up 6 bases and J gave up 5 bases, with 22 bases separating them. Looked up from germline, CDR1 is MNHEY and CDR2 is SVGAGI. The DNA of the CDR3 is TGTGCCAGCAGGTACGACCCGGACAGCCCGTGGACTGAAGCTTTCTTT. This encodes CASRYDPDSPWTEAFF.

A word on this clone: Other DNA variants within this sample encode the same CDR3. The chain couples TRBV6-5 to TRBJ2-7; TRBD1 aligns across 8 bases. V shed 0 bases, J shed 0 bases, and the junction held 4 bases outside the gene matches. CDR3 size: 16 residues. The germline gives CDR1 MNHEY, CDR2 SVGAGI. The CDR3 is CASSYSRTGSSYEQYF. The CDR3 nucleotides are TGTGCCAGCAGTTACTCAAGGACAGGGAGCTCCTACGAGCAGTACTTC.

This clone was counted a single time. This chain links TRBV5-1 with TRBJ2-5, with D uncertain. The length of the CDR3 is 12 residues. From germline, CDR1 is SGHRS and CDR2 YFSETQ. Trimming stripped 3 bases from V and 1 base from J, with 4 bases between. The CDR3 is CASSSGQETQYF. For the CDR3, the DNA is TGCGCCAGCAGCTCGGGCCAAGAGACCCAGTACTTC.

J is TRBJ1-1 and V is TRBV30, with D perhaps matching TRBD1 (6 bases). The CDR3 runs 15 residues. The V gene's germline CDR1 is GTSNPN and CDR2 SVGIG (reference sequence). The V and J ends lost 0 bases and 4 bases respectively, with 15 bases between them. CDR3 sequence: CAWSVVGGRFTEAFF. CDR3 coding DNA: TGTGCCTGGAGTGTAGTTGGGGGCCGGTTCACTGAAGCTTTCTTT.

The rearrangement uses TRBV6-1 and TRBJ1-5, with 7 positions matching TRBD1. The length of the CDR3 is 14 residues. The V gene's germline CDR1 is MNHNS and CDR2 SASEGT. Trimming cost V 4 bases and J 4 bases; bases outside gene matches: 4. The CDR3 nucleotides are TGTGCCAGCAGTGGACAGGGTTTAAATCAGCCCCAGCATTTT. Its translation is CASSGQGLNQPQHF.

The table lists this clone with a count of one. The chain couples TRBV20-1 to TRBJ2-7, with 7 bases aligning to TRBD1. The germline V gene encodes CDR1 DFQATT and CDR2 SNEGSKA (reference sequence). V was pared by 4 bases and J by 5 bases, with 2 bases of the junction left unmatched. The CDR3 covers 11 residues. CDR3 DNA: TGCAGTGCTACAGGGACAGACGAGCAGTACTTC. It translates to CSATGTDEQYF.

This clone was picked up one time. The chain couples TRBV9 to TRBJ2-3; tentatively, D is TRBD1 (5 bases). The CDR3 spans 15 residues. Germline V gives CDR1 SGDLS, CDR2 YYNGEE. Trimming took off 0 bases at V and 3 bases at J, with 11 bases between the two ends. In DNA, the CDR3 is TGTGCCAGCAGCGTAGAACCAGGGCGAACAGATACGCAGTATTTT. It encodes CASSVEPGRTDTQYF.

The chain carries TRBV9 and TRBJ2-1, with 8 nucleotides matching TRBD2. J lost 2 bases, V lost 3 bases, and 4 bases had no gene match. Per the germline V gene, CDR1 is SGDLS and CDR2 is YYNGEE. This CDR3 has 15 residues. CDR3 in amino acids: CASSAISGAYNEQFF. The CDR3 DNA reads TGTGCCAGCAGCGCCATTAGCGGGGCCTACAATGAGCAGTTCTTC.

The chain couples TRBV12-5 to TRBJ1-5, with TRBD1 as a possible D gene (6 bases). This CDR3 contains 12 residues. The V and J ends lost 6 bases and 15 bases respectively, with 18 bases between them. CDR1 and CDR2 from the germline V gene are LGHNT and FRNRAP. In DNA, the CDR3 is TGTGCTAGTGGCCACTCCACAGGGAATAGGCATTTT. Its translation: CASGHSTGNRHF.

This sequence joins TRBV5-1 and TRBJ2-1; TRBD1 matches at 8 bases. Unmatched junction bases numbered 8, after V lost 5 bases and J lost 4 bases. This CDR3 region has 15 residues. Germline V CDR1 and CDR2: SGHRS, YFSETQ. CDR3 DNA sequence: TGCGCCAGCAGAGAGGGACAGGACGATTACAATGAGCAGTTCTTC. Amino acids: CASREGQDDYNEQFF.

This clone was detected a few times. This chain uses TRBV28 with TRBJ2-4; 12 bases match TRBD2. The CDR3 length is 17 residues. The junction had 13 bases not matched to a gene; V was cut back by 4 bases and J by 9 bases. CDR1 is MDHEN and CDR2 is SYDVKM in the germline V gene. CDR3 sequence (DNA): TGTGCCAGCAGTTCCAAGGCCCTGACTAGCGGGAGTGGCATTCAGTACTTC. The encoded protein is CASSSKALTSGSGIQYF.

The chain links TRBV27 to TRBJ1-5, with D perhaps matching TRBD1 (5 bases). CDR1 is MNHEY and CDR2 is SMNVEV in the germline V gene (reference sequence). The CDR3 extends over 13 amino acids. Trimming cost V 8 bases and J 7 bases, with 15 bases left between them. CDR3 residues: CASALTVRQPQHF. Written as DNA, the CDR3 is TGTGCCAGCGCCCTGACAGTAAGACAGCCCCAGCATTTT.

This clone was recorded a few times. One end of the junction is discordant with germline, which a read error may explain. In DNA form, the CDR3 reads TGTGCTAGCAGCTTAGCCGGGGACAGGGGGCCTCGAATGAACACTGAAGCTTTCTTT. Translating it yields CASSLAGDRGPRMNTEAFF. This rearrangement joins TRBV7-7 to TRBJ1-1; 12 bases map to TRBD1. CDR3 length: 19 amino acids. Germline loops: CDR1 SSHAT, CDR2 FNYEAQ (reference sequence). Based on the CDR3 plus reference TRBV7-7 and TRBJ1-1, the full variable domain is GAGVSQSPRYKVTKRGQDVTLRCDPISSHATLYWYQQALGQGPEFLTYFNYEAQPDKSGLPSDRFSAERPEGSISTLTIQRTEQRDSAMYRCASSLAGDRGPRMNTEAFFGQGTRLTVV.

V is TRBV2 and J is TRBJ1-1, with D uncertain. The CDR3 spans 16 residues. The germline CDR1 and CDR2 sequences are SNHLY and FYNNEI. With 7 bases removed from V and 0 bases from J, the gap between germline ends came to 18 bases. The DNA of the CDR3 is TGTGCCAGCACCCAAGTGCAGGCAACCATGAACACTGAAGCTTTCTTT. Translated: CASTQVQATMNTEAFF.

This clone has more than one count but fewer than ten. The CDR3 nucleotides are TGTGCCAGCAGCTCGCGGACCCGGAGGGATAACTATGGCTACACCTTC. Residues: CASSSRTRRDNYGYTF. The V gene is TRBV13, the J gene TRBJ1-2; D remains unclear. Trimming left V 4 bases short and J 1 base short, with 16 bases between. Per germline, CDR1 PRHDT and CDR2 FYEKMQ (reference sequence). The CDR3 is 16 amino acids.

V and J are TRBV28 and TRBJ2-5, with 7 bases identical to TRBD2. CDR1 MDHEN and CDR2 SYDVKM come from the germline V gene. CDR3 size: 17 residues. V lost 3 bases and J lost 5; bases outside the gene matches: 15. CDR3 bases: TGTGCCAGCAGTTTTTCCACGACTAGCCCTAGTATGGAGACCCAGTACTTC. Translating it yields CASSFSTTSPSMETQYF.